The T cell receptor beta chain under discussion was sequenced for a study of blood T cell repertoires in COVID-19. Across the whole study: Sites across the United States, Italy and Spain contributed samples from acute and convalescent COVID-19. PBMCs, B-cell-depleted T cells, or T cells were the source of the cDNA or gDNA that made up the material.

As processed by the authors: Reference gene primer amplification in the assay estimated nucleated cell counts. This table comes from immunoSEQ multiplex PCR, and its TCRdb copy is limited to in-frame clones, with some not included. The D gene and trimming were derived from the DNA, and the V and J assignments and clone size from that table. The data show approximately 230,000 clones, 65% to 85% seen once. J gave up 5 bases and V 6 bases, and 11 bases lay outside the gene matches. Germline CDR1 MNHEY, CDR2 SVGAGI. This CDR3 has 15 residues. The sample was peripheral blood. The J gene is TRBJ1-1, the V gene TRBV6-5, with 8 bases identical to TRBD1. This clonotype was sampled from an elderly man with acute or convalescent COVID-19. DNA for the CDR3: TGTGCCAGCAGCACCCGAACAGGGGGAGATACTGAAGCTTTCTTT. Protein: CASSTRTGGDTEAFF.